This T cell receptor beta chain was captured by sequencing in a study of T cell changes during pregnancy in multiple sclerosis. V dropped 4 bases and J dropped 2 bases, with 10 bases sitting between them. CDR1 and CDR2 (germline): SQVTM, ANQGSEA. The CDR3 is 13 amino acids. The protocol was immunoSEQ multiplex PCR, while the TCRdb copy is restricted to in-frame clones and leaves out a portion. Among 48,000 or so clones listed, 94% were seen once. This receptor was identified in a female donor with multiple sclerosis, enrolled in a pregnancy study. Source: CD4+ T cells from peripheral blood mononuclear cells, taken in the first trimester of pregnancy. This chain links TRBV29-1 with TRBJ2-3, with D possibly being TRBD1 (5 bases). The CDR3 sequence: CSVAQVYTDTQYF. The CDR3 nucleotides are TGCAGCGTTGCACAGGTTTACACAGATACGCAGTATTTT.